Listed below are T cell receptor beta chains from one sample, sequenced in a study of T cell clones after liver transplantation. Method: immunoSEQ multiplex PCR; TCRdb's copy keeps in-frame clones and lacks some. The data contain about 18,000 clones, 80% to 90% of them singletons. The sequencing here drew on CD8+ T cells from blood, taken before liver transplant. The receptors originated from a human donor who received a liver transplant. Each CDR3 is given with its conserved first and last residue. Each record gives: V gene, J gene, CDR3 protein.

V gene: TRBV7-3
J gene: TRBJ2-7
CDR3 protein: CASSPAGDTGYEQYF

V gene: TRBV7-9
J gene: TRBJ2-3
CDR3 protein: CASSLVPTDTQYF

V gene: TRBV7-2
J gene: TRBJ2-5
CDR3 protein: CASSSDVETQYF

V gene: TRBV5-6
J gene: TRBJ2-5
CDR3 protein: CASSGAHRETQYF

V gene: TRBV18
J gene: TRBJ2-7
CDR3 protein: CASSPASGKTYEQYF

V gene: TRBV27
J gene: TRBJ2-1
CDR3 protein: CASSQAQLQFF

V gene: TRBV5-6
J gene: TRBJ2-7
CDR3 protein: CASSLLASGYEQYF

V gene: TRBV7-7
J gene: TRBJ2-7
CDR3 protein: CASSQLDGPPYEQYF

V gene: TRBV6-1
J gene: TRBJ2-1
CDR3 protein: CASSEGLAYEQFF

V gene: TRBV6-1
J gene: TRBJ1-2
CDR3 protein: CASSERDSNYGYTF

V gene: TRBV19
J gene: TRBJ1-2
CDR3 protein: CASSIAAGGDYGYTF

V gene: TRBV27
J gene: TRBJ2-1
CDR3 protein: CASSLFVYNEQFF

V gene: TRBV28
J gene: TRBJ1-2
CDR3 protein: CASSLIGTGGGDGYTF

V gene: TRBV30
J gene: TRBJ2-1
CDR3 protein: CAWSVRGSPDYNEQFF

V gene: TRBV7-6
J gene: TRBJ1-2
CDR3 protein: CASSLDPNYGYTF

V gene: TRBV5-8
J gene: TRBJ2-7
CDR3 protein: CASSIHPGASYEQYF

V gene: TRBV19
J gene: TRBJ2-5
CDR3 protein: CASSIGGWKETQYF

V gene: TRBV9
J gene: TRBJ2-3
CDR3 protein: CASSGTGVSTDTQYF

V gene: TRBV27
J gene: TRBJ2-3
CDR3 protein: CASSSQGAISTDTQYF

V gene: TRBV18
J gene: TRBJ2-5
CDR3 protein: CASSPGDSHTYQETQYF

V gene: TRBV7-9
J gene: TRBJ1-4
CDR3 protein: CASSLTGFNEKLFF

V gene: TRBV30
J gene: TRBJ1-5
CDR3 protein: CAWSSGTASNQPQHF

V gene: TRBV7-3
J gene: TRBJ1-1
CDR3 protein: CASSSRLGGALGTEAFF

V gene: TRBV6-5
J gene: TRBJ1-1
CDR3 protein: CASSYSTANTEAFF

V gene: TRBV5-6
J gene: TRBJ2-3
CDR3 protein: CASSWLADQYF

V gene: TRBV30
J gene: TRBJ2-7
CDR3 protein: CAWTAGTGAFSYEQYF

V gene: TRBV28
J gene: TRBJ1-5
CDR3 protein: CASSLTDYSHQPQHF

V gene: TRBV7-6
J gene: TRBJ2-7
CDR3 protein: CASSLGTPGREGFEQYF

V gene: TRBV2
J gene: TRBJ1-2
CDR3 protein: CASSDLTLGYTF

V gene: TRBV30
J gene: TRBJ1-1
CDR3 protein: CAWRFGGNTEAFF

V gene: TRBV7-8
J gene: TRBJ1-1
CDR3 protein: CASSLTPTEAFF

V gene: TRBV28
J gene: TRBJ2-2
CDR3 protein: CASSPTVYTGELFF

V gene: TRBV11-2
J gene: TRBJ2-1
CDR3 protein: CASSFFLAGFNEQFF

V gene: TRBV5-4
J gene: TRBJ2-2
CDR3 protein: CASSLTGSGELFF

V gene: TRBV6-5
J gene: TRBJ1-2
CDR3 protein: CASSFLPGQINYGYTF

V gene: TRBV28
J gene: TRBJ2-4
CDR3 protein: CASTLSGSDIQYF

V gene: TRBV10-1
J gene: TRBJ2-3
CDR3 protein: CASSEGRSTDTQYF

V gene: TRBV5-7
J gene: TRBJ2-7
CDR3 protein: CASSTLTYEQYF

V gene: TRBV27
J gene: TRBJ2-7
CDR3 protein: CASSLLPGQIYEQYF

V gene: TRBV7-9
J gene: TRBJ2-7
CDR3 protein: CASSLGGPIEQYF

V gene: TRBV2
J gene: TRBJ2-1
CDR3 protein: CASSGGVAGVAEQFF

V gene: TRBV18
J gene: TRBJ2-7
CDR3 protein: CASSTGQKRGILYEQYF

V gene: TRBV4-2
J gene: TRBJ1-5
CDR3 protein: CASSLRGGSSNQPQHF

V gene: TRBV2
J gene: TRBJ2-5
CDR3 protein: CASSPIGTASYQETQYF

V gene: TRBV7-9
J gene: TRBJ2-2
CDR3 protein: CASSFYGDTGELFF

V gene: TRBV5-5
J gene: TRBJ2-7
CDR3 protein: CASSLYYEQYF

V gene: TRBV21-1
J gene: TRBJ2-7
CDR3 protein: CASSRGDPRYEQYF

V gene: TRBV4-1
J gene: TRBJ2-7
CDR3 protein: CASSQVTGWDEQYF

V gene: TRBV6-5
J gene: TRBJ2-7
CDR3 protein: CASSYTGGGPYEQYF

V gene: TRBV6-5
J gene: TRBJ2-7
CDR3 protein: CASSLLAGAGEQYF

V gene: TRBV2
J gene: TRBJ2-7
CDR3 protein: CASLSRDRGYEQYF

V gene: TRBV11-2
J gene: TRBJ2-7
CDR3 protein: CASSPGTSGYPYEQYF

V gene: TRBV6-4
J gene: TRBJ2-1
CDR3 protein: CASNLSGSWNEQFF

V gene: TRBV6-5
J gene: TRBJ2-7
CDR3 protein: CASSYSGRAHEQYF

V gene: TRBV4-1
J gene: TRBJ2-2
CDR3 protein: CASSQAGLVTGELFF